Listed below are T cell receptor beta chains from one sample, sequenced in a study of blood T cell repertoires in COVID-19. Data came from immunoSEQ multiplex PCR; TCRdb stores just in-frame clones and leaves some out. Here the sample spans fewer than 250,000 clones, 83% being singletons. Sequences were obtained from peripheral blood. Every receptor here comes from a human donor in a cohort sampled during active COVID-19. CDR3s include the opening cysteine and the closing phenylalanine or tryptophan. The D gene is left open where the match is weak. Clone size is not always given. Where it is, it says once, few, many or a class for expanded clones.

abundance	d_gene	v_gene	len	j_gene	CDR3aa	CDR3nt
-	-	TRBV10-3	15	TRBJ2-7	CAISEYTGVEYEQYF	TGTGCCATCAGTGAGTATACGGGAGTGGAATACGAGCAGTACTTC
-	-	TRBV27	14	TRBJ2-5	CASSFRDREETQYF	TGTGCCAGCAGTTTTCGAGACAGAGAAGAGACCCAGTACTTC
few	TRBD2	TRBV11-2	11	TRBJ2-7	CASSPGEGQYF	TGTGCCAGCAGCCCCGGGGAGGGGCAGTACTTC
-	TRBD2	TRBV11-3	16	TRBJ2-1	CASSTRGGRRDNEQFF	TGTGCCAGCAGCACTAGAGGCGGGAGGAGGGACAATGAGCAGTTCTTC
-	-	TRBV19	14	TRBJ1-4	CASSIPRENEKLFF	TGTGCCAGTAGTATCCCCCGAGAGAATGAAAAACTGTTTTTT
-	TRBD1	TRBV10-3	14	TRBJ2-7	CAISEATGYYEQYF	TGTGCCATCAGTGAGGCGACAGGGTACTACGAGCAGTACTTC
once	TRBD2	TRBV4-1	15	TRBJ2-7	CASSETSGASYEQYF	TGCGCCAGCAGCGAGACTAGCGGGGCTTCCTACGAGCAGTACTTC
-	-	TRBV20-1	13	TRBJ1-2	CSASQQGGYGYTF	TGCAGTGCTAGTCAGCAGGGCGGCTATGGCTACACCTTC
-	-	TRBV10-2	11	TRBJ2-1	CASSDQDKQFF	TGCGCCAGCAGTGACCAGGATAAGCAGTTCTTC
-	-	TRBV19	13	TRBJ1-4	CASQEATNEKLFF	TGTGCCAGCCAAGAGGCAACTAATGAAAAACTGTTTTTT
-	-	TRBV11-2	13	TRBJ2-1	CASSRTSGNEQFF	TGTGCCAGCAGCCGTACCTCGGGGAATGAGCAGTTCTTC
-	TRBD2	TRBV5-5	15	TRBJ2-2	CASSHGGLNTGELFF	TGTGCCAGCAGCCACGGGGGGTTAAACACCGGGGAGCTGTTTTTT
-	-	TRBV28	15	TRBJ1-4	CASSPTGSTNEKLFF	TGTGCCAGCAGTCCTACAGGGTCCACTAATGAAAAACTGTTTTTT
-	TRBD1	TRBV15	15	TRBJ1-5	CATSRPDRVGQPQHF	TGTGCCACCAGCAGGCCGGACAGGGTAGGACAGCCCCAGCATTTT
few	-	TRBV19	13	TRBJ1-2	CASSPDSFYGYTF	TGTGCCAGTAGTCCAGACAGTTTCTATGGCTACACCTTC
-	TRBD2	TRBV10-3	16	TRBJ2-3	CAISSLTSGTTDTQYF	TGTGCCATCAGCTCGCTTACTAGCGGAACCACAGATACGCAGTATTTT
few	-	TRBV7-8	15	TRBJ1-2	CASSLGSTTNYGYTF	TGTGCCAGCAGCTTAGGGTCAACAACTAACTATGGCTACACCTTC
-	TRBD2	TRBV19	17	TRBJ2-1	CASTIYGTSGGAYEQFF	TGTGCCAGTACCATCTACGGGACTAGCGGGGGGGCTTATGAGCAGTTCTTC
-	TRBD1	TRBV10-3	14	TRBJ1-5	CASRTGQEDQPQHF	TGTGCCAGCCGGACAGGGCAGGAGGATCAGCCCCAGCATTTT
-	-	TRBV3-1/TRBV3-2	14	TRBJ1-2	CASSRRADSYGYTF	TGTGCCAGCAGCCGTAGGGCGGACTCTTATGGCTACACCTTC
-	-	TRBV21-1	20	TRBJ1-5	CASSVTLRDRAFYSNQPQHF	TGTGCCAGCAGCGTTACCCTCCGGGACAGGGCATTTTATAGCAATCAGCCCCAGCATTTT
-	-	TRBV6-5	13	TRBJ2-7	CASSYDSDYEQYF	TGTGCCAGCAGTTACGACTCCGACTACGAGCAGTACTTC
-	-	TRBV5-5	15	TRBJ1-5	CASSLGGGSNQPQHF	TGTGCCAGCAGCCTGGGCGGGGGAAGCAATCAGCCCCAGCATTTT
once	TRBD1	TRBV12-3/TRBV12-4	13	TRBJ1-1	CASSDRGYTEAFF	TGTGCCAGCAGTGACAGGGGCTACACTGAAGCTTTCTTT
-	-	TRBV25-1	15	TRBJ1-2	CASSEYTGGNYGYTF	TGTGCCAGCAGTGAATACACGGGGGGGAACTATGGCTACACCTTC
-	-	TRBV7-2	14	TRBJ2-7	CASSRARDSYEQYF	TGTGCCAGCAGCCGGGCCCGGGACTCATACGAGCAGTACTTC
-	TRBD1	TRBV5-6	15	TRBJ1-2	CASSLGATGGNGYTF	TGTGCCAGCAGCTTGGGGGCCACAGGGGGAAATGGCTACACCTTC
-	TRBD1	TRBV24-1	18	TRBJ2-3	CATSDRHTGTGGKDTQYF	TGTGCCACCAGTGACCGTCACACCGGGACAGGGGGCAAAGATACGCAGTATTTT
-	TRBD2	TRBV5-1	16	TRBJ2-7	CASSLAGTSGNYEQYF	TGCGCCAGCAGCTTGGCCGGGACTAGCGGAAACTACGAGCAGTACTTC
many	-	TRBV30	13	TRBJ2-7	CAWSVSLYYEQYF	TGTGCCTGGAGTGTGTCTCTCTACTACGAGCAGTACTTC
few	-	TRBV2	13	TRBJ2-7	CASSSGRADEQYF	TGTGCCAGCAGTTCGGGCAGGGCCGACGAGCAGTACTTC
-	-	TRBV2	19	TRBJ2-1	CASNRDRDNQAGVYNEQFF	TGTGCCAGCAACCGGGACAGGGACAACCAAGCGGGGGTCTACAATGAGCAGTTCTTC
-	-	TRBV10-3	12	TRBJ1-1	CAIRQENTEAFF	TGTGCCATACGACAGGAGAACACTGAAGCTTTCTTT
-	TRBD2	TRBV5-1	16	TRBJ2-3	CASSSGLAGMVDTQYF	TGCGCCAGCAGCAGTGGACTAGCGGGAATGGTAGATACGCAGTATTTT
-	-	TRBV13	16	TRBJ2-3	CASSLRAGANTDTQYF	TGTGCCAGCAGCTTACGTGCAGGGGCAAACACAGATACGCAGTATTTT
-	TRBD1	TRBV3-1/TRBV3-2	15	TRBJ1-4	CASSSGQGAHEKLFF	TGTGCCAGCAGCTCTGGACAGGGGGCACATGAAAAACTGTTTTTT
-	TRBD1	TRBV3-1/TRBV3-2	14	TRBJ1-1	CASSQRQGRTEAFF	TGTGCCAGCAGCCAACGACAGGGACGGACTGAAGCTTTCTTT
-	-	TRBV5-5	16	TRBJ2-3	CASRLRGNIGTDTQYF	TGTGCCAGCAGATTGAGAGGGAATATAGGCACAGATACGCAGTATTTT
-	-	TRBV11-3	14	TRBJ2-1	CASSPTGGKNEQFF	TGTGCCAGCAGCCCGACCGGAGGGAAAAATGAGCAGTTCTTC
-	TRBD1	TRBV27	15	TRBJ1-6	CASSAAGGYNSPLHF	TGTGCCAGCAGTGCCGCAGGGGGCTATAATTCACCCCTCCACTTT
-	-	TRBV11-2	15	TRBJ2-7	CASSPQEGAAGEQYF	TGTGCCAGCAGCCCCCAGGAGGGGGCAGCGGGCGAGCAGTACTTC
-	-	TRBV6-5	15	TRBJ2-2	CASTEGGQGTGELFF	TGTGCCAGCACCGAAGGAGGGCAGGGTACCGGGGAGCTGTTTTTT
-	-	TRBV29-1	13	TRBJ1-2	CSAAQGAGYGYTF	TGCAGCGCAGCACAGGGTGCCGGCTATGGCTACACCTTC
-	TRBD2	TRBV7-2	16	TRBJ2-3	CASSLLAGTSTDTQYF	TGTGCCAGCAGCCTCCTAGCGGGGACTAGCACAGATACGCAGTATTTT
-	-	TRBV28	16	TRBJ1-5	CASTNRAGDSNQPQHF	TGTGCCAGCACCAATCGGGCCGGGGATAGCAATCAGCCCCAGCATTTT
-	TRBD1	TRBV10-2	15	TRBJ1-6	CASRTDRDYNSPLHF	TGCGCCAGCAGGACTGACAGGGACTATAATTCACCCCTCCACTTT
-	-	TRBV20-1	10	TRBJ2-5	CSARRETQYF	TGCAGTGCTAGACGGGAGACCCAGTACTTC
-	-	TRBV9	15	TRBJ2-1	CASSARQGYYNEQFF	TGTGCCAGCAGCGCCCGTCAGGGGTACTACAATGAGCAGTTCTTC
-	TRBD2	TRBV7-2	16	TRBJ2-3	CASRGLAGGRTDTQYF	TGTGCCAGCAGGGGACTAGCGGGGGGCCGCACAGATACGCAGTATTTT
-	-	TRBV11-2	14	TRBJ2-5	CASSTGINQETQYF	TGTGCCAGCAGCACCGGTATAAACCAAGAGACCCAGTACTTC
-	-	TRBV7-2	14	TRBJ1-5	CASSQEGGNQPQHF	TGTGCCAGCAGCCAAGAGGGGGGGAATCAGCCCCAGCATTTT